A single sample is the source of the 3 T cell receptor beta chains below, sequenced in a study of cytomegalovirus exposure and HLA in healthy donors. The PCR ran on 60 Vbeta and 13 Jbeta primers. Here immunoSEQ multiplex PCR was the method, and the copy in TCRdb shows in-frame clones only, minus some. The data contain around 150,000 clones, 80% to 85% of them seen just once; the ten biggest clones take up 1.5% to 2.5%. Sequencing used PBMCs. The source of these receptors is a man younger than 30 in good health and CMV-seronegative.

This clone has a single count. V gene TRBV6-5 combines with J gene TRBJ2-4; 8 bases are a match to TRBD2. Trimming at V came to 6 bases and at J to 8 bases, leaving 12 bases not matched to a gene. This CDR3 is built from 15 residues. Per germline, CDR1 MNHEY and CDR2 SVGAGI. The CDR3 DNA reads as TGTGCCAGCAGCCGACTGGCGGGAGGCAGGGACATTCAGTACTTC. Encoded protein: CASSRLAGGRDIQYF.

As concerns this clone: The same CDR3 can be traced to other DNA sequences in this sample. The chain joins TRBV19 to TRBJ2-7; the D gene is possibly TRBD2 (5 bases). The CDR3 is 13 residues long. The germline gives CDR1 LNHDA, CDR2 SQIVND (reference sequence). Trimming removed 3 bases at V and 4 bases at J, with 10 bases between. This chain's CDR3 is CASSIGLAYEQYF. CDR3 nucleotides: TGTGCCAGTAGTATTGGGCTAGCTTACGAGCAGTACTTC.

This chain uses TRBV6-6 with TRBJ1-5; D not certain. Germline V gene lookup returns CDR1 MNHNY and CDR2 SVGAGI (reference sequence). Trimming removed 0 bases from V and 6 bases from J, with 6 bases in between. This CDR3 contains 13 residues. The CDR3 DNA follows: TGTGCCAGCAGTTACTCGCTGAGTCAGCCCCAGCATTTT. Its translation: CASSYSLSQPQHF.